Sequencing of this T cell receptor beta chain was carried out in a study of T-cell memory formation after mild COVID-19 (dated by TCRdb to about 2021). Regarding the research as a whole: Most TCR sequence clusters were specific to one of the two donors. The cohort was made up of two young adult volunteers, one female and one male, who were previously healthy. In two donors, T-cell clones that expanded and contracted after mild COVID-19 were followed by sequencing TCRalpha and TCRbeta repertoires longitudinally.

The CDR3, cysteine through phenylalanine, is 14 amino acids long. This entry keeps only the CDR3 DNA: 42 bases, framed from base 1. V is trimmed back by 10 bases and J by 6 bases, and the junction contains 14 bases that no gene match accounts for. The germline V gene (reference sequence) sets CDR1 to SEHNR and CDR2 to FQNEAQ. The paper as a whole reports these results and caveats: From day 15 to 85, contracting clones showed balanced CD4/CD8 phenotypes, whereas a second wave of clones that expanded from day 15 to 37 leaned towards CD4+. Only a couple of mild cases were covered in the study, and larger cohorts including severe cases with pre-infection samples were considered necessary. Whether the second-wave clones peaking on day 37 were SARS-CoV-2 specific was not confirmed. The detection of some responding clones in pre-infection memory suggests that pre-existing cross-reactive memory T cells joined the SARS-CoV-2 response. Contracting CD4+ clones appeared mostly in the CM and EM memory subsets, whereas CD8+ clones were enriched in EMRA.

PBMCs were isolated by Ficoll-Paque density gradient centrifugation. A note on this clonotype: Its antigen is not yet known. No quality values exist for individual bases; no much larger clone is one base distant.

TCRdb lists the instrument as Illumina NovaSeq 6000. TCRalpha and TCRbeta cDNA libraries were constructed by 5'RACE with constant-segment primers, with sample barcodes and unique molecular identifiers being introduced. Trizol reagent was used to extract RNA from every sample. The libraries were amplified in two PCR steps, and the second step added a second sample barcode and Illumina TruSeq adapters. Libraries were sequenced on an Illumina NovaSeq with 2 x 150 bp paired-end reads. The paper's data handling went like this. Reads were demultiplexed and collapsed into UMI-guided consensus sequences with migec v1.2.7. Using mixcr v2.1.11, UMI consensuses were aligned to TRA and TRB V and J templates and then assembled into clonotypes. Clonotypes were classified as expanded or contracted when called significant by both edgeR and NoisET, with noise models trained on biological replicates. For edgeR calls, the thresholds were a false discovery rate-adjusted p below 0.01 and a log2 fold-change of 1. As an exploratory analysis of dynamics, max-normalized trajectories of the 1000 most abundant clonotypes were examined by PCA with hierarchical clustering. Each responding clone was given a CD4 or CD8 phenotype based on the CD4+ and CD8+ repertoires, which had been sequenced separately. TCRdb applied fastp at Q25 and MiXCR to the public reads, then kept only in-frame beta chains. Each record represents a unique CDR3 protein, reported with the most common genes and DNA among its rows. The V and J calls and clone size are TCRdb's, not the authors'. The sample includes 390,000 or so distinct CDR3 sequences, with more than 15% observed a single time. Roughly 21% of the sample goes to the ten largest clones.

The source is a man between 18 and 29 years old who had mild COVID-19 (a few samples of this study predate the infection). The sample titles of this study are shuffled in the database, so cell type and time point are left out; the donor was told from shared clones. The sequence links TRBV7-9 to TRBJ2-7, with 8 bases in between that match TRBD2. The sequenced sample consisted of PBMCs or a T cell subset sorted from them (not recorded which). The sequenced DNA is TGTGCCAACTCGGCCCCAGCGGGGGTCGGCGAGCAGTACTTC. Translated, this is CANSAPAGVGEQYF.